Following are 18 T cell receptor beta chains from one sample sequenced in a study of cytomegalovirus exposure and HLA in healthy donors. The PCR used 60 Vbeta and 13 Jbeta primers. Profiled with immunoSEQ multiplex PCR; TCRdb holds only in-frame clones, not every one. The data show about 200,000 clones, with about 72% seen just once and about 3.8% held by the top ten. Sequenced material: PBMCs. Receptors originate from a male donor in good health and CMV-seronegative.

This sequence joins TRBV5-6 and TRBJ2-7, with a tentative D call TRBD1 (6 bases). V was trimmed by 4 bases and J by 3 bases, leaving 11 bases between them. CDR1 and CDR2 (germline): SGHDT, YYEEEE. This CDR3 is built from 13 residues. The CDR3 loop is CASSPKDSYEQYF. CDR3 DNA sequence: TGTGCCAGCAGCCCAAAGGACAGCTACGAGCAGTACTTC.

The CDR3, as DNA: TGTGCCAGCAGCACAGCTGGGAACACCGGGGAGCTGTTTTTT. Translating it yields CASSTAGNTGELFF. This rearrangement joins TRBV7-3 to TRBJ2-2; D gene unclear. Deletions cut 5 bases from V and 1 base from J, with 8 bases between. Germline V gene lookup returns CDR1 SGHTA and CDR2 FQGTGA. The CDR3 has 14 amino acids.

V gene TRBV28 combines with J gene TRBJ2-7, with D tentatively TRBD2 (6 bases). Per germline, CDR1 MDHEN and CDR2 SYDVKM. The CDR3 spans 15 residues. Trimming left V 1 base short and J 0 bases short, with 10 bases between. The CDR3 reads CASSLLAVSSYEQYF. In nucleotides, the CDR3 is TGTGCCAGCAGTTTATTAGCGGTTAGCTCCTACGAGCAGTACTTC.

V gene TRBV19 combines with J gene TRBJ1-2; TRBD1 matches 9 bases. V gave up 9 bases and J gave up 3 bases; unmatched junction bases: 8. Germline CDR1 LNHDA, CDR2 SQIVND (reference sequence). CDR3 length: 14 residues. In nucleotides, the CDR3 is TGTGCCAGCCACAGACAGGGGGGGTACTATGGCTACACCTTC. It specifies CASHRQGGYYGYTF.

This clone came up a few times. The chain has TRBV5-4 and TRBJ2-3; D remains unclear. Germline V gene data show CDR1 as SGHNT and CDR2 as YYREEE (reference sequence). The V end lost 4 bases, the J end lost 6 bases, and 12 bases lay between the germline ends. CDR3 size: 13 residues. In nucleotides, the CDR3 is TGTGCCAGCAGCCAAGAGCCGCGGGATACGCAGTATTTT. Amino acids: CASSQEPRDTQYF.

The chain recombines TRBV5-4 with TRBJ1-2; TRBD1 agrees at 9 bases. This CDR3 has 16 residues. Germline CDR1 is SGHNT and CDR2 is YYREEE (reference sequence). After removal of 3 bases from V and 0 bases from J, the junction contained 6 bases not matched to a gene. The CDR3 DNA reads TGTGCCAGCAGCTGGGACAGGGCACGCACTAACTATGGCTACACCTTC. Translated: CASSWDRARTNYGYTF.

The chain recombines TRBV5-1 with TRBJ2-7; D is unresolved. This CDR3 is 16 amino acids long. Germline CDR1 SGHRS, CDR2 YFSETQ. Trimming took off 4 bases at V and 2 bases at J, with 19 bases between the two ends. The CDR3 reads CASSPVLRAKTYEQYF. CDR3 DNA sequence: TGCGCCAGCAGCCCCGTGTTGCGCGCAAAAACCTACGAGCAGTACTTC.

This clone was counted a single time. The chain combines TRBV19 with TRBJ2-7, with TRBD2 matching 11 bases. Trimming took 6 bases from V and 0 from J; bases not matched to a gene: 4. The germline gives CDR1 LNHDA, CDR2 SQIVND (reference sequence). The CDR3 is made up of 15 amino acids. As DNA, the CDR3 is TGTGCCAGTAGCTCGACTAGCGGGGCCTCCTACGAGCAGTACTTC. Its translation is CASSSTSGASYEQYF.

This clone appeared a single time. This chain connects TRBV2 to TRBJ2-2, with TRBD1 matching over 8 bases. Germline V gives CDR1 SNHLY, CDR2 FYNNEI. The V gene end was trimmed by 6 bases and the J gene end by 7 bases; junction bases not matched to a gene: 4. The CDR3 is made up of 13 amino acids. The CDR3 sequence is CASRGQGDGELFF. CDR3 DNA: TGTGCCAGCAGAGGACAGGGCGACGGGGAGCTGTTTTTT.

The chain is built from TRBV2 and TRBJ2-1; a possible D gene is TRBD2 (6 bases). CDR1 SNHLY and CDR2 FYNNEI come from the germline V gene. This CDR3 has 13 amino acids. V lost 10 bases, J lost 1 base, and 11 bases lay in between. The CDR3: CAIIGLSYNEQFF. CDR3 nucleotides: TGTGCCATCATCGGACTATCCTACAATGAGCAGTTCTTC.

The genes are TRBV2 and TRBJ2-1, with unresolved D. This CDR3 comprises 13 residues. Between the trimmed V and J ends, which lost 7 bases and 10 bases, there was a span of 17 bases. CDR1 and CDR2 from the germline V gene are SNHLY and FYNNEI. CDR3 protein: CASMTDGVREQFF. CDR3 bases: TGTGCCAGCATGACTGACGGAGTGAGAGAGCAGTTCTTC.

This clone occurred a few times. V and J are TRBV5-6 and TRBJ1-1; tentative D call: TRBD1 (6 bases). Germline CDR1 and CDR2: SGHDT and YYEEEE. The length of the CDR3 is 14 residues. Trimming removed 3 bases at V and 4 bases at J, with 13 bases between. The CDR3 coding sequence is TGTGCCAGCAGCTGGGGGCAATCGGCCACTGAAGCTTTCTTT. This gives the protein CASSWGQSATEAFF.

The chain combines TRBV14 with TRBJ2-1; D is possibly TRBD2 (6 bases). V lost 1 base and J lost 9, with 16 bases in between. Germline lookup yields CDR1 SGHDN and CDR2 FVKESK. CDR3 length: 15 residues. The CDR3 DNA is TGTGCCAGCAGCCAAGTGAACGGGAGAACTAGTGAGCAGTTCTTC. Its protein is CASSQVNGRTSEQFF.

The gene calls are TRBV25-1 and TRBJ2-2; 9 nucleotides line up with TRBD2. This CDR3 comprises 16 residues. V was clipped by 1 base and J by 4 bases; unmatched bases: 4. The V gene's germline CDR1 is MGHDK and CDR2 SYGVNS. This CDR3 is CASSELTSGRTGELFF. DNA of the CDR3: TGTGCCAGCAGTGAATTGACTAGCGGACGCACCGGGGAGCTGTTTTTT.

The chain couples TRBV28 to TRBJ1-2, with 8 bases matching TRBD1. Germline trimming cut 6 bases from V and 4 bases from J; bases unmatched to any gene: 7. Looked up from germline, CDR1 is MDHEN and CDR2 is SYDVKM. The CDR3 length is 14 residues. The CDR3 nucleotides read TGTGCCAGCAGCTTAGGACAGGGAGGCTATGGCTACACCTTC. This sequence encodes CASSLGQGGYGYTF.

This CDR3 is CSGTRGPYNEQFF. The CDR3, as DNA: TGCAGCGGGACAAGGGGGCCCTACAATGAGCAGTTCTTC. The V and J genes are TRBV29-1 and TRBJ2-1, with TRBD1 identical over 7 bases. CDR3 length: 13 amino acids. Germline V gene sequence: CDR1 SQVTM, CDR2 ANQGSEA. The J segment lost 2 bases and the V segment lost 7 bases, leaving 5 bases of the junction unmatched.

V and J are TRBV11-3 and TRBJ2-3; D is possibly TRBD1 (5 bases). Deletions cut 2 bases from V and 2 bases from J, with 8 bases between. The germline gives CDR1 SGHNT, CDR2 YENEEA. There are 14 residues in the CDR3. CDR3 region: CASSLQGDTDTQYF. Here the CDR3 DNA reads TGTGCCAGCAGCTTACAGGGTGACACAGATACGCAGTATTTT.

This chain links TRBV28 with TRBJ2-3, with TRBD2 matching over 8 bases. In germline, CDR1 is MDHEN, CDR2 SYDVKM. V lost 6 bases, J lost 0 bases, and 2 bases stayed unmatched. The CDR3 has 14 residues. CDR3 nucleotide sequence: TGTGCCAGCAGGGCTAGCGGGAGCACAGATACGCAGTATTTT. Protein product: CASRASGSTDTQYF.